Listed below are T cell receptor beta chains from one sample, sequenced in a study of blood T cell repertoires in COVID-19. TCRdb's table, derived via immunoSEQ multiplex PCR, lists solely in-frame clones and lacks some. The data contain 240,000 or so clones, about 82% of them seen just once; the ten biggest clones take up roughly 2%. What was sequenced was PBMCs or T cells enriched from blood (not recorded which). The source is a woman aged 45 to 65 who had recovered from COVID-19. Each CDR3 is given with its conserved first and last residue. The D gene is left open where the match is weak. Clone sizes are given selectively: once, few, many, or a class where the clone is expanded.

clone size,J gene,D gene,V gene,CDR3 protein,CDR3 DNA
.,TRBJ1-2,.,TRBV12-3/TRBV12-4,CASSWTGLYTF,TGTGCCAGCAGTTGGACCGGACTCTACACCTTC
once,TRBJ1-6,.,TRBV30,CAGGGQGNSPLHF,TGTGCCGGCGGCGGGCAGGGGAATTCACCCCTCCACTTT
.,TRBJ2-3,TRBD1,TRBV27,CASSLGGQGRTDTQYF,TGTGCCAGCAGTTTGGGGGGACAGGGGCGCACAGATACGCAGTATTTT
.,TRBJ1-2,.,TRBV7-9,CAGSGQRTYGYTF,TGTGCCGGTAGTGGACAGAGAACCTATGGCTACACCTTC
.,TRBJ1-6,.,TRBV11-2,CASGFGSPLHF,TGTGCCAGCGGCTTCGGTTCACCCCTCCACTTT
.,TRBJ1-1,.,TRBV12-3/TRBV12-4,CASSTSGSEAFF,TGTGCCAGCAGTACATCGGGGAGTGAAGCTTTCTTT
.,TRBJ1-2,TRBD1,TRBV7-2,CASSGRDRVEGYTF,TGTGCCAGCAGCGGGAGGGACAGGGTAGAGGGCTACACCTTC
.,TRBJ1-3,TRBD1,TRBV28,CASSLDTGGSGNTIYF,TGTGCCAGCAGTTTAGATACAGGGGGCTCTGGAAACACCATATATTTT
.,TRBJ1-2,TRBD1,TRBV7-3,CASSLIATGVGYTF,TGTGCCAGCAGCTTAATAGCGACAGGGGTTGGCTACACCTTC
.,TRBJ2-7,.,TRBV28,CASSFSAYEQYF,TGTGCCAGCAGTTTTTCCGCCTACGAGCAGTACTTC
.,TRBJ2-7,TRBD2,TRBV27,CASNSAGARTKEQYF,TGTGCCAGCAATTCGGCGGGAGCGCGGACAAAGGAGCAGTACTTC
.,TRBJ2-1,TRBD2,TRBV7-9,CASSLRTSGNNEQFF,TGTGCCAGCAGCTTAAGGACTAGCGGTAACAATGAGCAGTTCTTC
.,TRBJ2-1,.,TRBV6-2/TRBV6-3,CASSQGQGYNEQFF,TGTGCCAGCAGTCAGGGACAAGGTTACAATGAGCAGTTCTTC
few,TRBJ2-1,TRBD2,TRBV7-9,CASSSGPSGRDREEQFF,TGTGCCAGCAGCTCGGGGCCTAGCGGGAGGGACCGGGAGGAGCAGTTCTTC
.,TRBJ2-7,.,TRBV6-5,CASTQGGEQYF,TGTGCCAGCACCCAGGGCGGCGAGCAGTACTTC
.,TRBJ2-7,.,TRBV7-9,CASSSRTSTYEQYF,TGTGCCAGCAGCTCACGGACATCAACCTACGAGCAGTACTTC
.,TRBJ1-1,.,TRBV19,CASSISFEAFF,TGTGCCAGTAGTATCAGTTTTGAAGCTTTCTTT
once,TRBJ2-7,.,TRBV12-3/TRBV12-4,CASRSTGTYEQYF,TGTGCCAGCAGGTCAACAGGGACCTACGAGCAGTACTTC
.,TRBJ1-5,.,TRBV2,CASSADVGGNQPQHF,TGTGCCAGCAGTGCCGACGTCGGGGGAAATCAGCCCCAGCATTTT
.,TRBJ1-4,.,TRBV27,CASSLLGDNEKLFF,TGTGCCAGCAGTTTATTGGGCGATAATGAAAAACTGTTTTTT
.,TRBJ2-7,.,TRBV9,CASSQRWDEQYF,TGTGCCAGCAGCCAGCGTTGGGACGAGCAGTACTTC
.,TRBJ1-2,TRBD1,TRBV19,CASSPGTGIYGYTF,TGTGCCAGTAGTCCCGGGACAGGGATCTATGGCTACACCTTC
.,TRBJ2-1,.,TRBV9,CASSVGSPVHEQFF,TGTGCCAGCAGCGTAGGGAGTCCCGTTCACGAGCAGTTCTTC
.,TRBJ2-1,TRBD2,TRBV28,CASSSLWAGVANNEQFF,TGTGCCAGCAGTTCTCTCTGGGCGGGAGTGGCTAACAATGAGCAGTTCTTC
.,TRBJ1-2,TRBD1,TRBV7-2,CASSLQGARDYGYTF,TGTGCCAGCAGCTTACAGGGGGCCAGAGACTATGGCTACACCTTC
.,TRBJ2-7,TRBD1,TRBV28,CASSLVLTGSSYEQYF,TGTGCCAGCAGTTTAGTTTTGACAGGGAGCTCCTACGAGCAGTACTTC
.,TRBJ1-1,TRBD1,TRBV3-1/TRBV3-2,CASSQGAGGRIEAFF,TGTGCCAGCAGCCAAGGGGCAGGGGGCAGGATTGAAGCTTTCTTT
.,TRBJ1-5,.,TRBV20-1,CSASGGGSGQPQHF,TGCAGTGCTAGTGGGGGGGGGTCTGGACAGCCCCAGCATTTT
.,TRBJ2-5,TRBD2,TRBV2,CASRAGVQETQYF,TGTGCCAGCAGGGCGGGGGTACAAGAGACCCAGTACTTC
.,TRBJ2-5,TRBD2,TRBV7-9,CASGTSGNQETQYF,TGTGCCAGCGGGACTAGCGGGAACCAAGAGACCCAGTACTTC
.,TRBJ1-6,.,TRBV7-2,CASSHDRSWNSPLHF,TGTGCCAGCAGTCACGACAGGAGTTGGAATTCACCCCTCCACTTT
.,TRBJ2-2,.,TRBV3-1/TRBV3-2,CASSPRGWTTGPGELFF,TGTGCCAGCAGCCCCCGGGGATGGACGACGGGCCCCGGGGAGCTGTTTTTT
.,TRBJ2-1,.,TRBV19,CASSIGRGSSYNEQFF,TGTGCCAGTAGTATAGGCCGGGGGAGCTCCTACAATGAGCAGTTCTTC
.,TRBJ2-7,TRBD2,TRBV7-2,CASSLSGMSYEQYF,TGTGCCAGCAGTTTGAGCGGGATGTCCTACGAGCAGTACTTC
.,TRBJ2-7,TRBD2,TRBV4-3,CASSTASGATYEQYF,TGCGCCAGCAGCACTGCTAGCGGTGCTACCTACGAGCAGTACTTC
.,TRBJ2-7,.,TRBV11-1,CASSISGVYEQYF,TGTGCCAGCTCCATTTCAGGGGTCTACGAGCAGTACTTC
once,TRBJ1-1,TRBD1,TRBV18,CASLQGARGNTEAFF,TGTGCCAGCTTACAGGGGGCTAGGGGCAACACTGAAGCTTTCTTT
.,TRBJ1-2,.,TRBV10-3,CAISDLEEGAPHYGYTF,TGTGCCATCAGTGATTTAGAGGAAGGGGCCCCCCACTATGGCTACACCTTC
.,TRBJ1-2,TRBD1,TRBV9,CASSGQGAGYGYTF,TGTGCCAGCAGCGGCCAGGGGGCGGGCTATGGCTACACCTTC
.,TRBJ2-5,TRBD1,TRBV18,CASSPIGGIETQYF,TGTGCCAGCTCACCAATAGGGGGCATAGAGACCCAGTACTTC
.,TRBJ2-3,TRBD2,TRBV19,CASSLGTSGRRDTQYF,TGTGCCAGTAGTCTCGGGACTAGCGGGAGGAGAGATACGCAGTATTTT
.,TRBJ1-2,TRBD1,TRBV7-2,CASSLVAGGPKRFYGYTF,TGTGCCAGCAGCTTAGTTGCAGGGGGCCCCAAACGCTTCTATGGCTACACCTTC
.,TRBJ1-5,.,TRBV4-3,CASSRNDRLNQPQHF,TGCGCCAGCAGCCGGAACGACAGGCTAAATCAGCCCCAGCATTTT
.,TRBJ2-7,TRBD2,TRBV15,CATSRLGGSGASYEQYF,TGTGCCACCAGCAGACTCGGGGGTAGCGGGGCGTCCTACGAGCAGTACTTC
.,TRBJ2-7,TRBD1,TRBV7-2,CASRPGTGIGEQYF,TGTGCCAGCAGACCCGGGACAGGGATCGGCGAGCAGTACTTC
.,TRBJ1-2,TRBD1,TRBV11-2,CASSSLMFQGANGYTF,TGTGCCAGCAGCTCCCTTATGTTTCAGGGGGCAAATGGCTACACCTTC
.,TRBJ2-1,.,TRBV30,CASAGGKLSYNEQFF,TGTGCCTCGGCCGGCGGCAAACTATCCTACAATGAGCAGTTCTTC
once,TRBJ2-3,.,TRBV19,CASSIMPETTDTQYF,TGTGCCAGTAGTATAATGCCGGAGACCACAGATACGCAGTATTTT
.,TRBJ2-3,TRBD2,TRBV3-1/TRBV3-2,CASSHPGTSVGTDTQYF,TGTGCCAGCAGCCATCCCGGGACTAGCGTTGGCACAGATACGCAGTATTTT
.,TRBJ2-7,.,TRBV4-1,CASSHPRGGGSYEQYF,TGCGCCAGCAGCCACCCGAGGGGGGGAGGTTCCTACGAGCAGTACTTC
.,TRBJ2-3,.,TRBV11-1,CASSFALSNTDTQYF,TGTGCCAGCAGCTTTGCTCTTAGCAACACAGATACGCAGTATTTT
.,TRBJ1-3,.,TRBV4-1,CASSQLGLSGNTIYF,TGCGCCAGCAGCCAACTGGGCCTCTCTGGAAACACCATATATTTT
.,TRBJ1-5,.,TRBV7-3,CASSLRLGGGGNQPQHF,TGTGCCAGCAGCTTAAGGTTGGGGGGTGGAGGCAATCAGCCCCAGCATTTT
.,TRBJ2-3,TRBD2,TRBV5-6,CASSLGRTSWTDTQYF,TGTGCCAGCAGCTTGGGGCGGACTAGCTGGACAGATACGCAGTATTTT
.,TRBJ1-1,.,TRBV2,CASSDLREMAFF,TGTGCCAGCTCCGACCTCAGGGAAATGGCTTTCTTT